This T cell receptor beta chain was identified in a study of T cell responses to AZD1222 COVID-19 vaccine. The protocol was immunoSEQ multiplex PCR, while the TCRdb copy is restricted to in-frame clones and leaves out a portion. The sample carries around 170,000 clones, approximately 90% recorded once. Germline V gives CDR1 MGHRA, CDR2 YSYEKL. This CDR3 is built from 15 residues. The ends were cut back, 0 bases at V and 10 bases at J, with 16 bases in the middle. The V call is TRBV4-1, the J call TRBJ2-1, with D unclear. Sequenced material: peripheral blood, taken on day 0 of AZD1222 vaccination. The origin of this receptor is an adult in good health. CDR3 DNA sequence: TGCGCCAGCAGCCAAGATCAGATCCTCGACCGGGAGCAGTTCTTC. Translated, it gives CASSQDQILDREQFF.